Here is one TCR beta chain with its context. Its antigen is unknown. The record originates from a study of radiotherapy plus CTLA-4 blockade in lung cancer. Study findings and constraints: The study found tumor-derived TCR clones expanded in blood after radiotherapy plus ipilimumab. Dynamics of early blood T cell clones, together with interferon-beta, were reportedly the best predictors of response.

Germline CDR1 reads LNHDA; CDR2 reads SQIVND (reference sequence). The CDR3 consists of 17 residues. V lost 1 base, J lost 4 bases, and 9 bases stayed unmatched. This table comes from immunoSEQ multiplex PCR, and its TCRdb copy is limited to in-frame clones, with some not included. In the table there are about 68,000 clones, 79% of which are singletons. This sample comprised peripheral blood, obtained from a patient treated with radiotherapy plus ipilimumab. J is TRBJ2-1 and V is TRBV19, with 8 positions matching TRBD1. This clonotype was obtained from a human donor with non-small cell lung cancer who had a complete response to radiotherapy plus ipilimumab. CDR3 nucleotides: TGTGCCAGTAGTATAGGGCAGGGGGCTAGTCAATACAATGAGCAGTTCTTC. This translates into CASSIGQGASQYNEQFF. The whole variable domain, remainder taken from reference TRBV19 and TRBJ2-1, is DGGITQSPKYLFRKEGQNVTLSCEQNLNHDAMYWYRQDPGQGLRLIYYSQIVNDFQKGDIAEGYSVSREKKESFPLTVTSAQKNPTAFYLCASSIGQGASQYNEQFFGPGTRLTVL.